These T cell receptor beta chains were read from a single sample in a study of Graves' ophthalmopathy and Graves' hyperthyroidism. Using its own MiXCR run on the multiplex PCR reads, TCRdb lists one record per CDR3 protein. The sample has roughly 170,000 distinct CDR3 sequences; around 39% are singletons. Material for sequencing was peripheral blood. The origin of the receptors is a man aged 25 to 45 with Graves' ophthalmopathy. The conserved cysteine and the conserved F or W are not part of the CDR3 here. Clone size is stated in some rows and not others, as once, few, many or a class when expanded.

abundance: -; v_gene: TRBV28; j_gene: TRBJ2-5; len: 12; CDR3aa: ASSSGQSRETQY
abundance: -; v_gene: TRBV12-3/TRBV12-4; j_gene: TRBJ1-1; len: 12; CDR3aa: ASSFRGGETEAF
abundance: many; v_gene: TRBV6-5; j_gene: TRBJ2-6; len: 15; CDR3aa: ASSYSPIGSGANVLT
abundance: -; v_gene: TRBV2; j_gene: TRBJ1-5; len: 14; CDR3aa: ASRDWDSPVDQPQH
abundance: many; v_gene: TRBV20-1; j_gene: TRBJ2-5; len: 13; CDR3aa: SARVGKKAQETQY
abundance: many; v_gene: TRBV29-1; j_gene: TRBJ1-2; len: 11; CDR3aa: SVRTGKGYGYT
abundance: many; v_gene: TRBV4-3; j_gene: TRBJ2-2; len: 12; CDR3aa: ANSQFRGPGELF
abundance: many; v_gene: TRBV6-2/TRBV6-3; j_gene: TRBJ2-7; len: 12; CDR3aa: ASRGTGSSYEQY
abundance: -; v_gene: TRBV7-3; j_gene: TRBJ2-2; len: 13; CDR3aa: ASSRTSGSGGELF
abundance: -; v_gene: TRBV20-1; j_gene: TRBJ1-2; len: 14; CDR3aa: SARAMDGSTEYGYT
abundance: -; v_gene: TRBV6-2/TRBV6-3; j_gene: TRBJ1-5; len: 11; CDR3aa: ASSDRALQPQH
abundance: -; v_gene: TRBV7-2; j_gene: TRBJ2-2; len: 15; CDR3aa: ASSLTPSPPVDGELF
abundance: many; v_gene: TRBV29-1; j_gene: TRBJ1-2; len: 12; CDR3aa: SVEDRHRSYGYT
abundance: many; v_gene: TRBV11-2; j_gene: TRBJ1-2; len: 12; CDR3aa: ASSLVGRDGGYT
abundance: many; v_gene: TRBV30; j_gene: TRBJ2-7; len: 11; CDR3aa: AWSSFVPYEQY
abundance: -; v_gene: TRBV28; j_gene: TRBJ2-2; len: 11; CDR3aa: ASSWPGESGLF
abundance: -; v_gene: TRBV6-5; j_gene: TRBJ2-7; len: 13; CDR3aa: ASSYLSGAGGEQY
abundance: -; v_gene: TRBV12-3/TRBV12-4; j_gene: TRBJ2-5; len: 13; CDR3aa: ASSFRRRGGETQY
abundance: -; v_gene: TRBV12-3/TRBV12-4; j_gene: TRBJ1-1; len: 12; CDR3aa: ASSLLLGGTEAF
abundance: -; v_gene: TRBV7-2; j_gene: TRBJ1-1; len: 11; CDR3aa: ASSLTIEAEAF
abundance: -; v_gene: TRBV7-2; j_gene: TRBJ2-7; len: 10; CDR3aa: AWKPVTHEQY
abundance: -; v_gene: TRBV6-2/TRBV6-3; j_gene: TRBJ1-2; len: 13; CDR3aa: ASSLRGGIDYGYT
abundance: many; v_gene: TRBV24-1; j_gene: TRBJ2-5; len: 15; CDR3aa: ATSDFRDRGKEETQY
abundance: -; v_gene: TRBV6-5; j_gene: TRBJ1-1; len: 11; CDR3aa: ASSYISTSEAF
abundance: -; v_gene: TRBV12-3/TRBV12-4; j_gene: TRBJ1-1; len: 13; CDR3aa: ASRGTTGQNTEAF
abundance: many; v_gene: TRBV6-1; j_gene: TRBJ1-1; len: 13; CDR3aa: ASSEYFILNTEAF
abundance: many; v_gene: TRBV7-8; j_gene: TRBJ2-2; len: 15; CDR3aa: ASSFPVSGSLRGELF
abundance: many; v_gene: TRBV28; j_gene: TRBJ1-6; len: 13; CDR3aa: ATTRGTAYNSPLH
abundance: many; v_gene: TRBV18; j_gene: TRBJ1-1; len: 16; CDR3aa: ASSPQALITGAATEAF
abundance: -; v_gene: TRBV7-8; j_gene: TRBJ2-4; len: 13; CDR3aa: ASSHGTSVTNIQY
abundance: many; v_gene: TRBV6-2/TRBV6-3; j_gene: TRBJ2-7; len: 10; CDR3aa: ASSYSSYEQY
abundance: many; v_gene: TRBV7-2; j_gene: TRBJ1-2; len: 11; CDR3aa: ASSFDRSYGYT
abundance: many; v_gene: TRBV12-3/TRBV12-4; j_gene: TRBJ1-1; len: 10; CDR3aa: ASSFLGTEAF
abundance: many; v_gene: TRBV28; j_gene: TRBJ2-6; len: 16; CDR3aa: ASSSPGQGKAGANVLT
abundance: -; v_gene: TRBV28; j_gene: TRBJ2-7; len: 9; CDR3aa: ASSSTDRPR
abundance: many; v_gene: TRBV7-2; j_gene: TRBJ1-2; len: 13; CDR3aa: ASSEPGHGNYGYT
abundance: many; v_gene: TRBV20-1; j_gene: TRBJ2-7; len: 10; CDR3aa: SARGESYEQY
abundance: -; v_gene: TRBV29-1; j_gene: TRBJ1-1; len: 9; CDR3aa: SVDRITEAF
abundance: many; v_gene: TRBV10-3; j_gene: TRBJ2-5; len: 11; CDR3aa: ATSTGEWETQY
abundance: medium-sized; v_gene: TRBV24-1; j_gene: TRBJ2-2; len: 13; CDR3aa: ATRGADGHTGELF
abundance: -; v_gene: TRBV20-1; j_gene: TRBJ1-1; len: 13; CDR3aa: SARVVQGANTEAF
abundance: many; v_gene: TRBV6-2/TRBV6-3; j_gene: TRBJ2-7; len: 13; CDR3aa: ASSYAAIPPYEQY
abundance: many; v_gene: TRBV6-5; j_gene: TRBJ1-6; len: 13; CDR3aa: ASSYAQFYNSPLH
abundance: many; v_gene: TRBV15; j_gene: TRBJ2-4; len: 15; CDR3aa: ATSRDIEELAKNIQY
abundance: many; v_gene: TRBV25-1; j_gene: TRBJ1-1; len: 10; CDR3aa: ASSEGYRDAF
abundance: -; v_gene: TRBV6-2/TRBV6-3; j_gene: TRBJ2-5; len: 12; CDR3aa: ASSLNTGLETQY
abundance: -; v_gene: TRBV6-2/TRBV6-3; j_gene: TRBJ1-2; len: 13; CDR3aa: ASSSPSGQPYGYT
abundance: -; v_gene: TRBV6-1; j_gene: TRBJ2-7; len: 14; CDR3aa: ASSESVVVSMFGQY
abundance: many; v_gene: TRBV10-3; j_gene: TRBJ1-1; len: 12; CDR3aa: AISRDRDNTEAF
abundance: -; v_gene: TRBV29-1; j_gene: TRBJ1-3; len: 12; CDR3aa: SVGDSSSGNTIY